This TCR beta chain appears in the sequencing data of a study of shared clonotypes between healthy human individuals. A single count supports this clone. No antigen is known for it. Clones were read by immunoSEQ multiplex PCR, and TCRdb kept only the in-frame ones, dropping some. Here the sample spans some 2,000,000 clones, 90% to 95% being singletons. Overall study findings and caveats: Few donors limited the genetic and exposure-history diversity represented.

The sequenced sample consisted of naive CD4+ T cells sorted from blood. Subset given: CD45RA+ positively selected. The sequence derives from a man between 18 and 29 years old in good health.

CDR3 protein: CASSWSTGEVTDTQYF. In DNA form, the CDR3 reads TGTGCCAGCAGTTGGTCGACAGGGGAGGTCACAGATACGCAGTATTTT. V gene TRBV6-5 combines with J gene TRBJ2-3; 8 bases fit TRBD1. Per germline, CDR1 MNHEY and CDR2 SVGAGI. V dropped 4 bases and J dropped 2; count of bases not matched to a gene: 8. The CDR3 extends over 16 amino acids.